Shown below are 30 T cell receptor beta chains from a single sample sequenced in a study of T-cell reconstitution after alpha-beta-depleted transplantation in children. Researchers prepared the TCRbeta library using unique molecular identifiers, the study reports. A single record per CDR3 protein comes from TCRdb applying MiXCR to the PCR reads. The data show around 450,000 distinct CDR3 sequences, with over 9.5% seen just once and around 2% held by the top ten. The sequencing used PBMCs, collected before TCRalphabeta/CD19-depleted stem cell transplant. All receptors come from a child younger than 10 with inherited bone marrow failure, due to receive a stem cell transplant.

This clonotype was detected many times. The DNA for the CDR3 is TGTGCCAGCAGCTTTCAAATGGATTGGGCTGGCTACACCTTC. This encodes CASSFQMDWAGYTF. The chain uses TRBV5-6 and TRBJ1-2, with D unresolved. Per the germline V gene, CDR1 is SGHDT and CDR2 is YYEEEE. The germline V and J ends were trimmed by 2 bases and 7 bases, with 15 bases remaining between them. The CDR3 length is 14 residues.

This clonotype is a singleton in its sample. An end of the junction does not agree with germline; a read error may underlie this. CDR3 nucleotides: TGTTCCACCAGCAGAGACCCCCTAGCCCGTCCTAGCACAGATACGCAGTATTTT. This encodes CSTSRDPLARPSTDTQYF. This chain connects TRBV15 to TRBJ2-3; a possible D gene is TRBD2 (5 bases). The CDR3 is 18 residues long. The V gene's germline CDR1 is LNHNV and CDR2 YYDKDF (reference sequence). The full variable domain, with the rest looked up from reference TRBV15 and TRBJ2-3, is DAMVIQNPRYQVTQFGKPVTLSCSQTLNHNVMYWYQQKSSQAPKLLFHYYDKDFNNEADTPDNFQSRRPNTSFCFLDIRSPGLGDTAMYLCSTSRDPLARPSTDTQYFGPGTRLTVL.

This clonotype has at least ten counts. The chain employs TRBV20-1 and TRBJ1-2, with D unclear. Trimming shortened V by 2 bases and J by 8 bases, and 15 bases separated the two germline ends. Germline CDR1 DFQATT, CDR2 SNEGSKA (reference sequence). The CDR3 spans 13 residues. The CDR3 is CSARIDRIWGYTF. The CDR3 nucleotides are TGCAGTGCTAGAATAGACCGTATTTGGGGCTACACCTTC.

Many counts were recorded for this clonotype. J is TRBJ2-1 and V is TRBV7-8; 13 nucleotides line up with TRBD2. The CDR3 consists of 15 residues. Trimming cost V 5 bases and J 8 bases; bases outside gene matches: 6. The germline V gene has CDR1 SGHVS and CDR2 FQNEAQ. The CDR3 here is CASSRGLAGAHEQFF. In DNA, the CDR3 is TGTGCCAGCAGCCGCGGACTAGCGGGAGCTCATGAGCAGTTCTTC. The full variable domain, completed using reference TRBV7-8 and TRBJ2-1, is GAGVSQSPRYKVAKRGQDVALRCDPISGHVSLFWYQQALGQGPEFLTYFQNEAQLDKSGLPSDRFFAERPEGSVSTLKIQRTQQEDSAVYLCASSRGLAGAHEQFFGPGTRLTVL.

This clonotype has a count of ten or more. The rearrangement joins TRBV4-2 to TRBJ2-7, with 10 positions matching TRBD1. The CDR3 covers 15 residues. Losses at the gene ends were 4 bases for V and 5 bases for J; bases not matched to a gene: 8. Germline assignment: CDR1 LGHNA and CDR2 YNFKEQ. CDR3 coding DNA: TGTGCCAGCAGCCTGATCGGACAGGGGGTCGACGAGCAGTACTTC. Translating gives CASSLIGQGVDEQYF.

The gene calls are TRBV6-1 and TRBJ2-3, with D possibly TRBD1 on 7 matching bases. V lost 7 bases and J 5 bases, leaving 19 bases between the germline ends. CDR1 and CDR2 (germline): MNHNS, SASEGT. The CDR3 spans 15 residues. The CDR3 DNA is TGTGCCAGCACCCGAGGGGGGCAGGGGGTAGATACGCAGTATTTT. Translation: CASTRGGQGVDTQYF.

There are many counts of this clonotype. V usage is TRBV10-1 and J usage is TRBJ1-1; TRBD1 aligns across 9 bases. Germline V lookup: CDR1 WNHNN, CDR2 SYGVQD (reference sequence). The CDR3 sequence is 16 residues long. Trimming took 0 bases from V and 5 from J; bases not matched to a gene: 7. CDR3 DNA: TGCGCCAGCAGTGAGTCTCTGGACAGGGGAGGAACTGAAGCTTTCTTT. Amino acid sequence: CASSESLDRGGTEAFF.

V gene TRBV5-1 combines with J gene TRBJ1-2; weak D call: TRBD1 (6 bases). The CDR3 is 12 amino acids. Per the germline V gene, CDR1 is SGHRS and CDR2 is YFSETQ. CDR3 in amino acids: CGRRGAGYGYTF. CDR3 DNA sequence: TGCGGTCGGCGGGGGGCTGGCTATGGCTACACCTTC.

On this clonotype: This may be a read error, as it is one base from a much larger clone. V is TRBV5-1 and J is TRBJ2-7, with D possibly TRBD2 on 6 matching bases. This CDR3 has 15 residues. Per germline, CDR1 SGHRS and CDR2 YFSETQ. V dropped 0 bases and J dropped 0 bases, with 10 bases sitting between them. The CDR3 here is CASSLAEGLSYEQYF. DNA for the CDR3: TGCGCCAGCAGCTTGGCCGAGGGACTCTCCTACGAGCAGTACTTC.

This clonotype has a count of ten or more. The chain links TRBV20-1 to TRBJ2-7, with 10 bases identical to TRBD1. This CDR3 is built from 14 residues. The germline V gene encodes CDR1 DFQATT and CDR2 SNEGSKA (reference sequence). V dropped 3 bases and J dropped 3; count of bases not matched to a gene: 5. The CDR3 here is CSARGTGEYYEQYF. The DNA of the CDR3 is TGCAGTGCTAGGGGGACAGGGGAGTACTACGAGCAGTACTTC.

The genes are TRBV29-1 and TRBJ1-5; no reliable D call. Germline CDR1 and CDR2: SQVTM and ANQGSEA. V was cut by 3 bases and J by 5 bases, with 11 bases left in between. The CDR3 runs 13 residues. The CDR3 DNA sequence: TGCAGCGTTGACGACACGGTGGATCAGCCCCAGCATTTT. It encodes CSVDDTVDQPQHF.

At least ten counts were recorded for this clonotype. The chain has TRBV28 and TRBJ2-5, with 9 bases fitting TRBD1. The germline V gene has CDR1 MDHEN and CDR2 SYDVKM. This CDR3 region has 16 residues. V shed 6 bases, J shed 5 bases, and the junction held 13 bases outside the gene matches. The CDR3 region is CASRPRDRVLYETQYF. CDR3 nucleotide sequence: TGTGCCAGCAGGCCGAGGGACAGGGTTCTTTACGAGACCCAGTACTTC.

This clonotype was seen at least ten times. The chain uses TRBV12-3 or TRBV12-4 and TRBJ2-3; D is uncertain. Trimming took 6 bases from V and 7 from J, leaving 14 bases between them. The CDR3 is made up of 13 amino acids. The CDR3 sequence is CASSLVTSNTQYF. The CDR3 region has the DNA TGTGCCAGCAGCCTCGTGACATCTAATACGCAGTATTTT.

This rearrangement joins TRBV29-1 to TRBJ2-4; D ambiguous. CDR3 length: 14 amino acids. Looked up from germline, CDR1 is SQVTM and CDR2 is ANQGSEA. V dropped 4 bases and J dropped 0 bases, with 10 bases sitting between them. The CDR3 is CSVVYSEAKNIQYF. CDR3 in DNA: TGCAGCGTTGTGTATAGTGAAGCCAAAAACATTCAGTACTTC.

The table lists this clonotype with many counts. This sequence joins TRBV5-1 and TRBJ2-5, with 12 positions matching TRBD2. This CDR3 has 16 amino acids. Germline CDR1 is SGHRS and CDR2 is YFSETQ. The J segment lost 2 bases and the V segment lost 4 bases, leaving 6 bases of the junction unmatched. Here the CDR3 DNA reads TGCGCCAGCAGCCTAGGACTAGCGGGGTTACAAGAGACCCAGTACTTC. Encoded protein: CASSLGLAGLQETQYF.

The chain uses TRBV11-2 and TRBJ2-1; D possibly corresponds to TRBD1 (7 bases). The CDR3 contains 18 residues. Trimming cost V 5 bases and J 6 bases, with 26 bases left between them. Per the germline V gene, CDR1 is SGHAT and CDR2 is FQNNGV. Written as DNA, the CDR3 is TGTGCCAGCAGCGGGACAGCACACCCCGGGACTGCCGGCAATGAGCAGTTCTTC. It is translated as CASSGTAHPGTAGNEQFF.

This clonotype was seen repeatedly, ten times or more. J is TRBJ1-2 and V is TRBV12-3 or TRBV12-4, with D perhaps TRBD1 (6 bases). V was trimmed by 5 bases and J by 5 bases, leaving 12 bases between them. The CDR3 is 13 amino acids. The chain's CDR3 is CASSLQGSYGYTF. As DNA, the CDR3 is TGTGCCAGCAGTCTACAGGGTTCTTATGGCTACACCTTC.

This clonotype was picked up a small number of times. The rearrangement links TRBV27 to TRBJ1-2; 9 nucleotides match TRBD1. Germline CDR1 and CDR2: MNHEY and SMNVEV (reference sequence). J gave up 4 bases and V 3 bases, and 3 bases lay outside the gene matches. The CDR3 spans 14 residues. Here the CDR3 reads CASSFGTGPYGYTF. The CDR3 DNA reads TGTGCCAGCAGTTTCGGGACAGGGCCCTATGGCTACACCTTC.

This sequence joins TRBV4-3 and TRBJ2-6; 8 bases agree with TRBD1. Germline V CDR1 and CDR2: LGHNA, YSLEER. The CDR3 covers 17 residues. V gave up 0 bases and J gave up 2 bases; unmatched junction bases: 3. CDR3 region: CASSQDSQGAGANVLTF. The CDR3 nucleotides are TGCGCCAGCAGCCAAGATTCACAGGGGGCTGGGGCCAACGTCCTGACTTTC.

This clonotype appeared a few times. V gene TRBV20-1 combines with J gene TRBJ2-3; TRBD2 matches 11 bases. CDR1 is DFQATT, CDR2 SNEGSKA, per germline (reference sequence). The CDR3 runs 15 residues. After removal of 6 bases from V and 4 bases from J, the junction contained 9 bases not matched to a gene. The CDR3 sequence is CSAQQLAGDPDTQYF. The DNA of the CDR3 is TGCAGTGCGCAGCAACTAGCGGGAGACCCAGATACGCAGTATTTT.

As regards this clonotype: A much larger clone differs by one base, so this may be a read error. This sequence joins TRBV27 and TRBJ1-1, with a weak D call TRBD1 (6 bases). Trimming took 6 bases from V and 0 from J, leaving 11 bases between them. Germline values: CDR1 MNHEY, CDR2 SMNVEV (reference sequence). This CDR3 is built from 14 residues. The CDR3 is CASRDSGLNTEAFF. The CDR3 DNA sequence: TGTGCCAGCAGGGACAGCGGCTTGAACACTGAAGCTTTCTTT.

The gene calls are TRBV7-9 and TRBJ2-1; possible D gene TRBD1, 6 bases. V was clipped by 3 bases and J by 3 bases, with 12 bases between them. Germline-derived CDR1 and CDR2 are SEHNR and FQNEAQ (reference sequence). This CDR3 is built from 15 residues. For the CDR3, the DNA is TGTGCCAGCAGCTTCGTGACAGGTATCTACAATGAGCAGTTCTTC. Residues: CASSFVTGIYNEQFF.

This clonotype was seen repeatedly, ten times or more. The rearrangement uses TRBV7-2 and TRBJ2-1; perhaps TRBD2 as D (5 bases). Germline CDR1 reads SGHTA; CDR2 reads FQGNSA. This CDR3 has 16 residues. The V gene lost 0 bases and the J gene lost 2 bases, with 11 bases spanning the gap. CDR3 amino acids: CASSLAGGHAYNEQFF. DNA for the CDR3: TGTGCCAGCAGCTTAGCAGGCGGGCACGCCTACAATGAGCAGTTCTTC. Full variable domain (missing parts from reference TRBV7-2 and TRBJ2-1): GAGVSQSPSNKVTEKGKDVELRCDPISGHTALYWYRQSLGQGLEFLIYFQGNSAPDKSGLPSDRFSAERTGGSVSTLTIQRTQQEDSAVYLCASSLAGGHAYNEQFFGPGTRLTVL.

This clonotype was seen a handful of times. The chain has TRBV28 and TRBJ2-7; perhaps TRBD2 as D (6 bases). The CDR3 sequence is 15 residues long. V was shortened by 5 bases and J by 1 base, with 15 bases between the two germline ends. Germline CDR1 reads MDHEN; CDR2 reads SYDVKM. The CDR3 DNA is TGTGCCAGCAGTGTCCTCGGGGGAGAATCCTACGAGCAGTACTTC. Amino acids: CASSVLGGESYEQYF.

This clonotype was seen ten or more times. The chain joins TRBV30 to TRBJ2-1; D not certain. The CDR3 is 12 residues long. Germline lookup yields CDR1 GTSNPN and CDR2 SVGIG (reference sequence). The germline V and J ends were trimmed by 3 bases and 0 bases, with 3 bases remaining between them. The CDR3 is CAWSSSYNEQFF. CDR3 DNA: TGTGCCTGGAGCAGCTCCTACAATGAGCAGTTCTTC.

This clonotype has ten or more counts. The chain uses TRBV5-1 and TRBJ2-3, with 13 positions matching TRBD2. The CDR3 is 17 residues long. Germline V gives CDR1 SGHRS, CDR2 YFSETQ. J lost 5 bases, V lost 4 bases, and 10 bases had no gene match. The CDR3 loop reads CASSLSVGLAGEDTQYF. DNA of the CDR3: TGCGCCAGCAGCCTAAGCGTCGGACTAGCGGGAGAAGATACGCAGTATTTT.

This clonotype was recorded many times. The J gene is TRBJ2-1, the V gene TRBV6-2 or TRBV6-3; 12 nucleotides align to TRBD2. Germline V gene sequence: CDR1 MNHEY, CDR2 SVGEGT. This CDR3 is 18 amino acids long. After removal of 2 bases from V and 5 bases from J, the junction contained 10 bases not matched to a gene. DNA for the CDR3: TGTGCCAGCAGTTACGGACTAGCGGGAAGGTTGGGAGACAATGAGCAGTTCTTC. This gives the protein CASSYGLAGRLGDNEQFF.

The rearrangement uses TRBV30 and TRBJ2-7, with D perhaps matching TRBD2 (6 bases). The CDR3 is 12 amino acids. CDR1 is GTSNPN and CDR2 is SVGIG in the germline V gene (reference sequence). The V gene lost 6 bases and the J gene lost 6 bases, with 15 bases spanning the gap. In DNA form, the CDR3 reads TGTGCCTGCTTCGGGAGTCTCGGCGAGCAGTACTTC. Residues: CACFGSLGEQYF.

V is TRBV4-3 and J is TRBJ2-4, with TRBD2 identical over 8 bases. The ends lost 2 bases at V and 2 bases at J; junction bases unmatched: 8. Per germline, CDR1 LGHNA and CDR2 YSLEER. The CDR3 consists of 17 residues. CDR3 DNA sequence: TGCGCCAGCAGCCAATCAACGGGAGGGCCTACCAAAAACATTCAGTACTTC. Encoded protein: CASSQSTGGPTKNIQYF.

This clonotype has only a few counts. The genes are TRBV30 and TRBJ2-2; D gene uncertain. The CDR3 has 13 amino acids. Germline CDR1 and CDR2: GTSNPN and SVGIG (reference sequence). V lost 5 bases, J lost 5 bases, and 12 bases lay in between. CDR3 DNA: TGTGCCTGGGCTGCGGATGGGACCGGGGAGCTGTTTTTT. It yields the protein CAWAADGTGELFF.